These T cell receptor beta chains were read from a single sample in a study of cytomegalovirus exposure and HLA in healthy donors. Method: immunoSEQ multiplex PCR; TCRdb's copy keeps in-frame clones and lacks some. The sample has some 240,000 clones, 70% to 90% seen once. Sequenced input: PBMCs. These TCRs come from a woman aged 25 to 39 in good health and CMV-seropositive. The CDR3 runs from the conserved cysteine through the conserved F or W. The order of the fields is V gene, J gene, CDR3 length, D gene, CDR3 protein, CDR3 DNA. D genes are given only for firm matches.

TRBV7-9	TRBJ2-3	15	NA	CASSLITGVGNTQYF	TGTGCCAGCAGCTTAATAACGGGAGTCGGTAATACGCAGTATTTT
TRBV6-1	TRBJ1-2	17	NA	CASSEIFEAEDNYGYTF	TGTGCCAGCAGTGAAATTTTTGAAGCGGAGGATAACTATGGCTACACCTTC
TRBV12-5	TRBJ2-3	14	NA	CASGLGTSTDTQYF	TGTGCTAGTGGTCTAGGGACTTCCACAGATACGCAGTATTTT
TRBV5-1	TRBJ2-6	15	NA	CASSLASVGSSVLTF	TGCGCCAGCAGCTTGGCCTCCGTGGGCAGTAGCGTCCTGACTTTC
TRBV6-5	TRBJ1-2	15	NA	CASSYSPGAPYGYTF	TGTGCCAGCAGTTACTCGCCAGGGGCCCCCTATGGCTACACCTTC
TRBV9	TRBJ1-5	14	NA	CASSVGGYNQPQHF	TGTGCCAGCAGCGTCGGGGGGTACAATCAGCCCCAGCATTTT
TRBV28	TRBJ2-7	12	TRBD1	CASSRGLYEQYF	TGTGCCAGCAGCAGGGGGTTATACGAGCAGTACTTC
TRBV5-1	TRBJ2-1	17	TRBD2	CASNQIGALAGGIEQFF	TGCGCCAGCAATCAAATCGGGGCACTAGCGGGAGGGATTGAGCAGTTCTTC
TRBV5-1	TRBJ2-5	15	NA	CASSLVGQLQETQYF	TGCGCCAGCAGCTTGGTCGGACAGCTACAAGAGACCCAGTACTTC
TRBV6-5	TRBJ2-5	15	NA	CASSYGARAQETQYF	TGTGCCAGCAGTTATGGGGCCAGGGCTCAAGAGACCCAGTACTTC
TRBV19	TRBJ1-1	14	NA	CASSTDIWNTEAFF	TGTGCCAGTAGTACGGACATTTGGAACACTGAAGCTTTCTTT